This TCR beta chain comes out of a study of control samples from healthy donors and cancer patients (dated by TCRdb to 2019 to 2021). As to this clone: Its binding antigen is unknown. No base quality values were provided; no much bigger clone lies one nucleotide off.

The library came from the immunoSEQ multiplex PCR assay. TCRdb limited this immuneACCESS table to in-frame rearrangements with V and J called. A share of clones is missing; checked studies link under half to unresolved V genes, and the rest is unexplained. This sample lists approximately 86,000 clones; 85% to 95% were detected once. The ten largest make up about 1.5% of the sample. The germline V gene yields MNHEY for CDR1 and SVGAGI for CDR2. From cysteine to phenylalanine, the CDR3 is 15 amino acids long. The only DNA kept is the CDR3, 45 bases in frame from the first base. Deletion took 0 bases off V and 5 bases off J, with a span of 12 bases between the germline ends.

The sample taken for sequencing was blood. The sequence links TRBV6-5 to TRBJ2-3; TRBD2 is possibly the D segment (5 matching bases). The TCR was taken from a woman in her twenties or thirties in good health. This receptor carries the CDR3 CASSYSIGEGDTQYF. The DNA sequence is given as TGTGCCAGCAGTTACTCGATCGGGGAAGGAGATACGCAGTATTTT.